This TCR beta chain comes out of a study of blood T cell repertoires in COVID-19. Study information: Italy, Spain and the United States were the sources of the convalescent and acute COVID-19 samples.

In the original processing: Using reference gene primer amplification, nucleated cell counts were estimated. Measured with immunoSEQ multiplex PCR; TCRdb has only the in-frame clones, and not every one. That table furnishes V, J and clone size, whereas the DNA furnished D and trimming. The sample consists of 250,000 to 350,000 clones, less than 85% of them appearing once. Seattle's enrolled individuals joined amid active infection and were then monitored longitudinally. Germline assignment: CDR1 LNHDA and CDR2 SQIVND (reference sequence). There are 18 residues in the CDR3. The V segment lost 8 bases and the J segment 8 bases; nucleotides outside the gene matches: 20.

The gene calls are TRBV19 and TRBJ2-1; 11 bases align to TRBD2. The TCR comes from a human donor with COVID-19, enrolled during active disease. The donor label of this sample is uncertain. Sequencing was carried out using peripheral blood. The CDR3 DNA follows: TGTGCCAGTGCGAGAGGGGTAGCGGGAGGGCCCCAAGGGCATGAGCAGTTCTTC. Translating gives CASARGVAGGPQGHEQFF. Supplemented by reference TRBV19 and TRBJ2-1, the full variable domain reads DGGITQSPKYLFRKEGQNVTLSCEQNLNHDAMYWYRQDPGQGLRLIYYSQIVNDFQKGDIAEGYSVSREKKESFPLTVTSAQKNPTAFYLCASARGVAGGPQGHEQFFGPGTRLTVL.